This T cell receptor beta chain was sequenced for a study of blood T cell repertoires in COVID-19. Using immunoSEQ multiplex PCR, the repertoire was profiled, and TCRdb retains in-frame clones only, with some absent. In the table there are 210,000 or so clones, 90% of which are singletons. Germline V gene lookup returns CDR1 MNHEY and CDR2 SMNVEV (reference sequence). The CDR3 runs 16 residues. The trim removed 4 bases at V and 5 bases at J, leaving 11 bases unmatched. Sequencing input: peripheral blood. The chain combines TRBV27 with TRBJ2-5; 9 bases are a match to TRBD2. This TCR was sampled from a man aged 50-59 years with acute or convalescent COVID-19. The CDR3 sequence: CASSSRVAGDWETQYF. The CDR3 coding sequence is TGTGCCAGCAGTTCCCGGGTAGCGGGAGACTGGGAGACCCAGTACTTC.